This T cell receptor (beta chain) originates from a study of T cells after yellow fever vaccination. Study in general: Preparation of the low-cell-number fractions used SMART-Seq v4 Ultra Low Input. The study's findings and limits: Booster sampling recovered most clones from primary vaccination (under 98% CD4, 80% to 90% CD8).

The 5'RACE template-switching step produced TCR cDNA and added a universal primer site and UMIs. From the 5' RACE reads, TCRdb called clonotypes with MiXCR, one entry per CDR3 protein. The sample includes hundreds of thousands of distinct CDR3 sequences, around an eighth of them seen just once. This clonotype was seen more than once but under ten times. Its matching antigen is unknown. The specimen comprised PBMCs, sampled on the day of the yellow fever booster vaccination. The clonotype comes from a man between 25 and 39 years old who received the YFV17D yellow fever vaccine.

The CDR3: CSAREQRLLAGYKGDTQYF. CDR3 coding DNA: TGCAGTGCTAGAGAACAGAGACTTTTAGCGGGATACAAGGGAGATACGCAGTATTTT. J is TRBJ2-3 and V is TRBV20-1; 8 bases agree with TRBD2. The ends lost 0 bases at V and 5 bases at J; junction bases unmatched: 19. The germline V gene encodes CDR1 DFQATT and CDR2 SNEGSKA (reference sequence). The CDR3 has 19 amino acids.